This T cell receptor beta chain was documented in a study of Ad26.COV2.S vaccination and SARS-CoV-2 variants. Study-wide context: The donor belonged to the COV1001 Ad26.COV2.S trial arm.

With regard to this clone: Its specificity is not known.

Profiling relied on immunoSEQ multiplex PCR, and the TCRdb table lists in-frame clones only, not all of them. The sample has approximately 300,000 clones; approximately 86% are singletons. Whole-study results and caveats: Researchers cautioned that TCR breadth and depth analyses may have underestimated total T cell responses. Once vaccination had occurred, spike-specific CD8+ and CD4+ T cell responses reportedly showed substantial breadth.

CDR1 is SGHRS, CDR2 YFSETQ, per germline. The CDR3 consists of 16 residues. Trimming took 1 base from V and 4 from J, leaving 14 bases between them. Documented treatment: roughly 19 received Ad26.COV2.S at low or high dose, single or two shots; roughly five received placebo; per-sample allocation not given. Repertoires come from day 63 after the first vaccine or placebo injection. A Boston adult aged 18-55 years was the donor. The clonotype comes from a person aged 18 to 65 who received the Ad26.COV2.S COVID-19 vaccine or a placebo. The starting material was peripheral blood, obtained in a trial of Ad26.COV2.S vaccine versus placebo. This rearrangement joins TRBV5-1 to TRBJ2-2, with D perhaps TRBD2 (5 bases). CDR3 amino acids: CASSLPTGRGTGELFF. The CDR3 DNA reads TGCGCCAGCAGCTTGCCCACGGGGAGAGGCACCGGGGAGCTGTTTTTT.